This T cell receptor (beta chain) was identified during a study of T-cell reconstitution after alpha-beta-depleted transplantation in children. V lost 2 bases and J lost 3, with 11 bases in between. Looked up from germline, CDR1 is DFQATT and CDR2 is SNEGSKA (reference sequence). The length of the CDR3 is 13 residues. This clonotype was recorded many times. For TCRbeta, the library was prepared with unique molecular identifiers. From the PCR reads, TCRdb called clonotypes with MiXCR, one entry per CDR3 protein. The data contain 640,000 or so distinct CDR3 sequences, about 15% of them singletons. The sample in question was PBMCs from the stem cell graft donor, obtained from the stem cell graft. This chain uses TRBV20-1 with TRBJ2-7; D not resolved. The clonotype originates from a human donor who donated a stem cell graft to a child with acute myeloid leukemia. The CDR3 DNA sequence: TGCAGTGCTAGAACCCAGTCCAGCTACGAGCAGTACGTC. It yields the protein CSARTQSSYEQYV.